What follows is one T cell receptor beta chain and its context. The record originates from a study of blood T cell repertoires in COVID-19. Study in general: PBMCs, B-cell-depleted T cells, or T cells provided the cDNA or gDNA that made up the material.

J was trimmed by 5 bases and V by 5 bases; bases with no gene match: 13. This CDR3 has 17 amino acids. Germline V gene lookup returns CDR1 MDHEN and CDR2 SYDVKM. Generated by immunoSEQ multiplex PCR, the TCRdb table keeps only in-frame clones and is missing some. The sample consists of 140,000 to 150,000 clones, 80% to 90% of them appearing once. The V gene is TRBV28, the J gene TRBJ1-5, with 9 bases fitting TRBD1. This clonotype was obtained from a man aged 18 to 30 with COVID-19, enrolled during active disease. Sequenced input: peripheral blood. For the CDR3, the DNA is TGTGCCAGCAGTGCCCATGAACCGGGACAGGGCTATCAGCCCCAGCATTTT. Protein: CASSAHEPGQGYQPQHF.